This is a list of T cell receptor beta chains from one sample in a study of blood T cell repertoires in COVID-19. Repertoires were generated with immunoSEQ multiplex PCR, while TCRdb's copy carries only in-frame clones and drops some. Of about 180,000 clones listed, about 80% were seen once; the top ten hold around 14%. Sequencing input: PBMCs or T cells enriched from blood (not recorded which). The receptors stem from a man aged 55 to 70 who had been exposed to COVID-19. CDR3s include the opening cysteine and the closing phenylalanine or tryptophan. Each record gives: V gene, D gene, J gene, clone size, CDR3 DNA, CDR3 protein. D genes are given only for firm matches. Clone size appears in some rows only: once, few, many, or a class for an expanded clone.

V: TRBV15
D: NA
J: TRBJ1-1
size: NA
DNA: TGTGCCACCAGCAGAGATCGGGGGGGCACTGAAGCTTTCTTT
CDR3: CATSRDRGGTEAFF

V: TRBV7-7
D: NA
J: TRBJ1-2
size: NA
DNA: TGTGCCAGCGTCTCCGGGATAGCTGGCTACACCTTC
CDR3: CASVSGIAGYTF

V: TRBV7-2
D: NA
J: TRBJ1-2
size: NA
DNA: TGTGCCAGCAGCCCGGGACTCTCCTCCCGGGGCTACACCTTC
CDR3: CASSPGLSSRGYTF

V: TRBV6-5
D: TRBD2
J: TRBJ2-7
size: NA
DNA: TGTGCCAGCAGTTTAGCGGGATCCTACGAGCAGTACTTC
CDR3: CASSLAGSYEQYF

V: TRBV14
D: NA
J: TRBJ1-1
size: NA
DNA: TGTGCCAGCAGCCAAGATGGGAGGTATGGTGCTGAAGCTTTCTTT
CDR3: CASSQDGRYGAEAFF

V: TRBV27
D: NA
J: TRBJ2-5
size: NA
DNA: TGTGCCAGCAGTTTTGCGGGCTCCCTCGAGACCCAGTACTTC
CDR3: CASSFAGSLETQYF

V: TRBV7-6
D: NA
J: TRBJ1-1
size: NA
DNA: TGTGCCAGCAGCCCGGGAACTGAAGCTTTCTTT
CDR3: CASSPGTEAFF

V: TRBV27
D: NA
J: TRBJ1-5
size: NA
DNA: TGTGCCAGCAGTTCCTCAGGAGGTCTAGGAAATCAGCCCCAGCATTTT
CDR3: CASSSSGGLGNQPQHF

V: TRBV3-1/TRBV3-2
D: NA
J: TRBJ1-1
size: NA
DNA: TGTGCCAGCAGCCAGATTCCGAGCATCTACACTGAAGCTTTCTTT
CDR3: CASSQIPSIYTEAFF

V: TRBV11-3
D: NA
J: TRBJ2-1
size: NA
DNA: TGTGCCAGCAGCTTAAAAGGGGGGGGAGGACGGTACAATGAGCAGTTCTTC
CDR3: CASSLKGGGGRYNEQFF

V: TRBV7-8
D: NA
J: TRBJ1-5
size: NA
DNA: TGTGCCAGCAGCTTAGTGGGCAGGGAAAGCAATCAGCCCCAGCATTTT
CDR3: CASSLVGRESNQPQHF

V: TRBV27
D: TRBD1
J: TRBJ1-5
size: NA
DNA: TGTGCCAGCAGAGCACAGGGGGCACTGTATAGCAATCAGCCCCAGCATTTT
CDR3: CASRAQGALYSNQPQHF

V: TRBV25-1
D: TRBD2
J: TRBJ2-3
size: NA
DNA: TGTGCCAGCAGTGAATTGATAGATTCTAGCGGGACAGATACGCAGTATTTT
CDR3: CASSELIDSSGTDTQYF

V: TRBV19
D: NA
J: TRBJ1-1
size: NA
DNA: TGTGCCAGTAGTATGGACAGGAACACTGAAGCTTTCTTT
CDR3: CASSMDRNTEAFF

V: TRBV18
D: TRBD1
J: TRBJ2-2
size: few
DNA: TGTGCCAGCTCAAACCCGACAGGGGCGAACACCGGGGAGCTGTTTTTT
CDR3: CASSNPTGANTGELFF

V: TRBV30
D: NA
J: TRBJ1-5
size: NA
DNA: TGTGCCTGGGGTTCCGGACTGTTCAATCAGCCCCAGCATTTT
CDR3: CAWGSGLFNQPQHF

V: TRBV5-6
D: TRBD2
J: TRBJ2-7
size: few
DNA: TGTGCCAGCAGCCTAAGACTAGCGGGGATCACCTACGAGCAGTACTTC
CDR3: CASSLRLAGITYEQYF

V: TRBV20-1
D: NA
J: TRBJ2-3
size: NA
DNA: TGCAGTGCTAATTTCGGAGATACGCAGTATTTT
CDR3: CSANFGDTQYF